These 26 T cell receptor beta chains were all obtained from the same sample, sequenced in a study of T cell responses to AZD1222 COVID-19 vaccine. Profiling relied on immunoSEQ multiplex PCR, and the TCRdb table lists in-frame clones only, not all of them. The sample lists around 67,000 clones, 84% seen once, with around 20% in the top ten. The sequenced sample was peripheral blood, obtained on day 0 of AZD1222 vaccination. All receptors come from an adult in good health.

This chain uses TRBV28 with TRBJ2-7; D unclear. V was cut by 2 bases and J by 4 bases, with 6 bases left in between. CDR3 size: 12 residues. Germline CDR1 and CDR2: MDHEN and SYDVKM. In DNA, the CDR3 is TGTGCCAGCAGTTTACCGTATTACGAGCAGTACTTC. Its translation: CASSLPYYEQYF.

This chain joins TRBV5-1 and TRBJ1-3, with 12 bases matching TRBD1. Germline CDR1 SGHRS, CDR2 YFSETQ. Losses at the gene ends were 0 bases for V and 2 bases for J; bases not matched to a gene: 3. CDR3 length: 17 amino acids. The CDR3 coding sequence is TGCGCCAGCAGCTTGGCGGGACAGGGGGCGACTGGAAACACCATATATTTT. Protein: CASSLAGQGATGNTIYF.

The chain is built from TRBV11-2 and TRBJ1-5; D call uncertain. V lost 0 bases, J lost 2 bases, and 11 bases lay in between. Germline assignment: CDR1 SGHAT and CDR2 FQNNGV. This CDR3 spans 16 amino acids. CDR3 sequence reads: CASSLDPGGGNQPQHF. CDR3 DNA sequence: TGTGCCAGCAGCTTAGACCCGGGTGGCGGCAATCAGCCCCAGCATTTT.

This clone was counted a few times. The chain employs TRBV7-2 and TRBJ1-2; tentative D call: TRBD1 (6 bases). The CDR3 sequence is 16 residues long. Germline V gives CDR1 SGHTA, CDR2 FQGNSA. V lost 3 bases to trimming and J lost 4 bases, with 18 bases between them. The CDR3 loop is CASSFRIGQRLYGYTF. The CDR3 coding sequence is TGTGCCAGCAGCTTTCGAATCGGACAGCGCCTCTATGGCTACACCTTC.

V usage is TRBV28 and J usage is TRBJ1-2, with a weak D call TRBD1 (6 bases). The CDR3 totals 13 residues. Per germline, CDR1 MDHEN and CDR2 SYDVKM. CDR3 sequence (DNA): TGTGCACTCCGGGACAATACTAACTATGGCTACACCTTC. Protein product: CALRDNTNYGYTF.

The V and J genes are TRBV27 and TRBJ2-7; weak D call: TRBD2 (5 bases). The CDR3 consists of 16 residues. Germline loops: CDR1 MNHEY, CDR2 SMNVEV (reference sequence). Trimming pared 5 bases from V and 2 bases from J, leaving 19 bases between. The CDR3 DNA follows: TGTGCCAGCAGTCCTCTCGTCTCCGGGCGGGCCTACGAGCAGTACTTC. It is translated as CASSPLVSGRAYEQYF.

J is TRBJ1-5 and V is TRBV29-1, with D uncertain. Germline CDR1 reads SQVTM; CDR2 reads ANQGSEA. With 4 bases removed from V and 2 bases from J, the gap between germline ends came to 9 bases. CDR3 length equals 13 residues. CDR3 protein: CSVVFGGNQPQHF. The CDR3 bases are TGCAGCGTTGTGTTTGGAGGCAATCAGCCCCAGCATTTT.

V usage is TRBV7-9 and J usage is TRBJ1-2; 9 nucleotides agree with TRBD1. Trimming at V came to 5 bases and at J to 8 bases, leaving 9 bases not matched to a gene. Germline CDR1 reads SEHNR; CDR2 reads FQNEAQ (reference sequence). There are 14 residues in the CDR3. CDR3 nucleotides: TGTGCCAGCAGCCCTCTAACAGGGGGCGGAGGCTACACCTTC. The encoded protein is CASSPLTGGGGYTF. Based on the CDR3 plus reference TRBV7-9 and TRBJ1-2, the full variable domain is DTGVSQNPRHKITKRGQNVTFRCDPISEHNRLYWYRQTLGQGPEFLTYFQNEAQLEKSRLLSDRFSAERPKGSFSTLEIQRTEQGDSAMYLCASSPLTGGGGYTFGSGTRLTVV.

V and J are TRBV13 and TRBJ2-7; no clear D gene. V lost 4 bases, J lost 3 bases, and 7 bases lay in between. From germline, CDR1 is PRHDT and CDR2 FYEKMQ (reference sequence). This CDR3 region has 12 residues. The CDR3 is CASSYESYEQYF. In nucleotides, the CDR3 is TGTGCCAGCAGCTACGAAAGCTACGAGCAGTACTTC. Filled out from reference TRBV13 and TRBJ2-7, the complete variable domain reads AAGVIQSPRHLIKEKRETATLKCYPIPRHDTVYWYQQGPGQDPQFLISFYEKMQSDKGSIPDRFSAQQFSDYHSELNMSSLELGDSALYFCASSYESYEQYFGPGTRLTVT.

The chain has TRBV7-2 and TRBJ2-5, with D perhaps matching TRBD2 (6 bases). Trimming cost V 5 bases and J 1 base, with 17 bases left between them. CDR1 and CDR2 from the germline V gene are SGHTA and FQGNSA. The CDR3 loop spans 16 amino acids. In DNA, the CDR3 is TGTGCCAGCAGCAGGCTGACTAGGTCGGCCCAAGAGACCCAGTACTTC. It codes for CASSRLTRSAQETQYF.

This chain joins TRBV29-1 and TRBJ1-2; 12 positions agree with TRBD1. After removal of 7 bases from V and 3 bases from J, the junction contained 6 bases not matched to a gene. The germline V gene has CDR1 SQVTM and CDR2 ANQGSEA. The length of the CDR3 is 14 residues. Here the CDR3 reads CSGGQGAFDYGYTF. DNA for the CDR3: TGCAGCGGGGGACAGGGGGCGTTTGACTATGGCTACACCTTC.

V and J are TRBV7-8 and TRBJ2-1; D is ambiguous. Trimming took off 4 bases at V and 3 bases at J, with 13 bases between the two ends. The CDR3 has 15 amino acids. Germline CDR1 is SGHVS and CDR2 is FQNEAQ. Here the CDR3 reads CASSSVYSHYNEQFF. In DNA, the CDR3 is TGTGCCAGCAGCTCAGTCTACTCCCACTACAATGAGCAGTTCTTC.

V usage is TRBV6-5 and J usage is TRBJ1-6; 7 positions agree with TRBD1. This CDR3 region has 16 residues. Losses at the gene ends were 4 bases for V and 6 bases for J; bases not matched to a gene: 9. Germline V gene data show CDR1 as MNHEY and CDR2 as SVGAGI. CDR3: CASSFPRQGPNSPLHF. CDR3 DNA sequence: TGTGCCAGCAGTTTTCCCCGACAGGGCCCTAATTCACCCCTCCACTTT.

This clone has just a few counts. The chain is built from TRBV7-3 and TRBJ1-2; 9 bases fit TRBD1. Trimming took 0 bases from V and 4 from J; bases not matched to a gene: 3. Germline lookup yields CDR1 SGHTA and CDR2 FQGTGA. The CDR3 covers 15 residues. Here the CDR3 DNA reads TGTGCCAGCAGCTTAACCGGGACAGGGCCCTATGGCTACACCTTC. It is translated as CASSLTGTGPYGYTF.

This clone appeared a few times. The chain recombines TRBV10-3 with TRBJ1-6; D gene ambiguous. The germline V and J ends were trimmed by 2 bases and 6 bases, with 2 bases remaining between them. Germline V gene lookup returns CDR1 ENHRY and CDR2 SYGVKD. The CDR3 consists of 12 residues. CDR3 amino acids: CAISEGNSPLHF. CDR3 bases: TGTGCCATCAGTGAGGGTAATTCACCCCTCCACTTT.

V gene TRBV10-3 combines with J gene TRBJ1-3, with TRBD1 matching 10 bases. V dropped 8 bases and J dropped 5; count of bases not matched to a gene: 3. The germline V gene encodes CDR1 ENHRY and CDR2 SYGVKD. The CDR3 is made up of 13 amino acids. The CDR3 DNA sequence: TGTGCCATCGGGGACAGGGGCAGAAACACCATATATTTT. Amino acid sequence: CAIGDRGRNTIYF.

The V gene is TRBV19, the J gene TRBJ2-7; D is ambiguous. The germline V and J ends were trimmed by 3 bases and 3 bases, with 12 bases remaining between them. The germline V gene has CDR1 LNHDA and CDR2 SQIVND (reference sequence). The CDR3 has 14 amino acids. CDR3 protein: CASSIRSKNYEQYF. The CDR3 DNA is TGTGCCAGTAGTATTCGCAGTAAAAACTACGAGCAGTACTTC. The full variable domain, completed using reference TRBV19 and TRBJ2-7, is DGGITQSPKYLFRKEGQNVTLSCEQNLNHDAMYWYRQDPGQGLRLIYYSQIVNDFQKGDIAEGYSVSREKKESFPLTVTSAQKNPTAFYLCASSIRSKNYEQYFGPGTRLTVT.

This clone was counted between two and nine times. V and J are TRBV7-2 and TRBJ1-5; perhaps TRBD1 as D (5 bases). V was trimmed by 1 base and J by 7 bases, leaving 17 bases between them. The CDR3 loop spans 16 amino acids. The germline V gene has CDR1 SGHTA and CDR2 FQGNSA. The CDR3 reads CASSLDGQGLGQPQHF. CDR3 DNA: TGTGCCAGCAGCTTAGACGGTCAGGGCCTTGGACAGCCCCAGCATTTT.

This clone was counted a few times. The rearrangement links TRBV7-9 to TRBJ1-1; a possible D gene is TRBD1 (5 bases). This CDR3 spans 14 amino acids. Germline-derived CDR1 and CDR2 are SEHNR and FQNEAQ (reference sequence). Trimming removed 4 bases at V and 7 bases at J, with 16 bases between. CDR3 bases: TGTGCCAGCAGCTCCCTAGGGGAGGGTAGTGAAGCTTTCTTT. Amino acids: CASSSLGEGSEAFF.

This clone was seen a handful of times. This rearrangement joins TRBV7-9 to TRBJ1-1; 8 bases align to TRBD1. CDR1 is SEHNR and CDR2 is FQNEAQ in the germline V gene (reference sequence). The CDR3 sequence is 14 residues long. V shed 5 bases and J 1 base; nucleotides not matched to a gene: 3. CDR3 loop: CASSQGTGNTEAFF. The CDR3 nucleotides are TGTGCCAGCAGCCAAGGGACAGGGAACACTGAAGCTTTCTTT.

This clone was seen only a few times. The genes are TRBV14 and TRBJ2-7; 9 nucleotides match TRBD2. The V gene's germline CDR1 is SGHDN and CDR2 FVKESK. The CDR3 consists of 16 residues. Trimming removed 0 bases from V and 5 bases from J; junction bases left unmatched: 8. The CDR3 bases are TGTGCCAGCAGCCAAGAATCTCGCGGGAGGGCCGACGAGCAGTACTTC. Amino acid sequence: CASSQESRGRADEQYF.

The V call is TRBV27, the J call TRBJ2-3; D uncertain. Looked up from germline, CDR1 is MNHEY and CDR2 is SMNVEV (reference sequence). V lost 2 bases and J 2 bases, leaving 8 bases between the germline ends. The CDR3 extends over 14 amino acids. The CDR3: CASSLRADTDTQYF. As DNA, the CDR3 is TGTGCCAGCAGTTTAAGGGCCGACACAGATACGCAGTATTTT.

V gene TRBV3-1 (or the pseudogene TRBV3-2) combines with J gene TRBJ2-4, with D possibly TRBD2 on 6 matching bases. Germline CDR1 reads LGHDT; CDR2 reads YNNKEL (reference sequence). The CDR3 spans 16 residues. Trimming pared 4 bases from V and 1 base from J, leaving 14 bases between. The CDR3 spells CASSPRGRLAKNIQYF. As DNA, the CDR3 is TGTGCCAGCAGCCCGCGGGGCAGATTGGCCAAAAACATTCAGTACTTC.

The chain recombines TRBV11-2 with TRBJ2-7; 9 bases line up with TRBD1. Germline-derived CDR1 and CDR2 are SGHAT and FQNNGV. V gave up 9 bases and J gave up 2 bases; unmatched junction bases: 5. The length of the CDR3 is 13 residues. DNA for the CDR3: TGTGCCAGTAGGGGGACAGGGACCTACGAGCAGTACTTC. Protein: CASRGTGTYEQYF.

The rearrangement joins TRBV5-6 to TRBJ1-4, with D uncertain. The germline V gene has CDR1 SGHDT and CDR2 YYEEEE. The CDR3 covers 15 residues. V lost 0 bases and J 6 bases, leaving 12 bases between the germline ends. CDR3 in DNA: TGTGCCAGCAGCTTGGGGAGCAACCTGGATGAAAAACTGTTTTTT. This translates into CASSLGSNLDEKLFF.

V and J are TRBV5-1 and TRBJ2-3, with TRBD1 matching over 9 bases. With 1 base clipped from V and 3 bases from J, the junction kept 6 bases outside the gene matches. This CDR3 is built from 16 residues. Germline V gene sequence: CDR1 SGHRS, CDR2 YFSETQ. CDR3 in amino acids: CASSLRQGDWTDTQYF. The CDR3 coding sequence is TGCGCCAGCAGCTTGAGACAGGGGGACTGGACAGATACGCAGTATTTT.